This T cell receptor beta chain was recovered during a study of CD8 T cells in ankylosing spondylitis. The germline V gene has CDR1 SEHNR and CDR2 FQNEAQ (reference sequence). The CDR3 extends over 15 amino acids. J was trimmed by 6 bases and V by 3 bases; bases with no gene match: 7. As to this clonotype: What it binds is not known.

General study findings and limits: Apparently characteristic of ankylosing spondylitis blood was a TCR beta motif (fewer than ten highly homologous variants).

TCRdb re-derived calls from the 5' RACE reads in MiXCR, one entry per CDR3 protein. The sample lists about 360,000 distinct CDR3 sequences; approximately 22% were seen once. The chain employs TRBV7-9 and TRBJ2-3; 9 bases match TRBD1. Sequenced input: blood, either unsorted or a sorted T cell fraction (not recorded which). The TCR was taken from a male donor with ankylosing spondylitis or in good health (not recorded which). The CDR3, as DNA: TGTGCCAGCAGCTTCCGGGACAGGGTAACTGATACGCAGTATTTT. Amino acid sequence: CASSFRDRVTDTQYF.